This T cell receptor beta chain was identified in a study of cytomegalovirus exposure and HLA in healthy donors. Points from the study as a whole: Across donors, sequencing depth was assumed by presence/absence analyses to be roughly uniform. Among TCR beta chains of equal frequency, HLA-associated ones were more clonally expanded in a later analysis. Differences between HLA loci emerged in a later analysis of TCR association rates, with DRB1 most and HLA-C fewest. The later analysis indicated that the majority of CMV-associated TCR beta chains appeared HLA-restricted.

Comments on this clone: Its target is not known.

A multiplex PCR was run with 60 Vbeta primers and 13 Jbeta primers. Libraries were prepared by immunoSEQ multiplex PCR; TCRdb keeps only in-frame clonotypes and omits some of them. The sample has approximately 160,000 clones; under 80% are singletons. This CDR3 has 13 amino acids. Trimming removed 4 bases from V and 1 base from J, with 8 bases in between. Germline V lookup: CDR1 GTSNPN, CDR2 SVGIG (reference sequence). The chain combines TRBV30 with TRBJ1-5; D is perhaps TRBD1 (6 bases). The TCR sequence derives from a woman aged 50 to 65 in good health and CMV-seropositive. The specimen was PBMCs. CDR3 bases: TGTGCCTGGAATGACAGGAGCAATCAGCCCCAGCATTTT. The encoded protein is CAWNDRSNQPQHF.